This T cell receptor (beta chain) came from a study of T cell responses to AZD1222 COVID-19 vaccine (dated by TCRdb to the early 2020s). As for the study more broadly: A total of approximately 250 trial participants underwent TCR sequencing, of whom under 220 had received two doses of AZD1222 and about 25 had received two doses of the MenACWY control vaccine. Trial participants were enrolled by age into 18-55, 56-69 and 70-plus year subgroups, with approximately 150, 28 and 58 TCR-sequenced participants respectively.

Turning to this clone: It lacks a known antigen. No base quality values were provided; no much bigger clone lies one nucleotide off.

The CDR3 regions of human TCRbeta chains were analyzed by immunosequencing. As for how the authors treated the data: Repertoire TCRs were checked for matches against a reference library of SARS-CoV-2-specific TCRs that had been generated using the MIRA antigen-specificity platform. Breadth meant the fraction of unique TCRs that were SARS-CoV-2-associated, whereas depth meant the fraction of total T cells that were SARS-CoV-2-associated. Using the MIRA data, each spike-specific TCR was assigned both to the spike region to which the TCR was reactive and to a CD4 or CD8 class. Log10-transformed breadth and depth values were compared by one-way ANOVA with Sidak's multiple comparisons tests. TCRdb took this table from immuneACCESS and kept in-frame rearrangements with V and J called. Such tables lack part of the clones; where checked against another copy, unresolved V genes explain under half of the gap, and the rest is unexplained. The V and J calls and clone size come from that table; D and trimming were worked out from the DNA. Recorded for this sample are approximately 170,000 clones; 88% of them occurred a single time. The ten largest account for around 10% of the sample.

General findings and caveats noted by the study authors: In the small 56-69-year group, the increase in depth fell short of significance, most likely because of low power. No day 14 peak-response samples were available, so repertoires were characterized only after the peak T cell response. Participants were mostly white British and included more females than males, and it was suggested by the authors that clonal diversity may have been underestimated. Spike-specific TCR breadth and depth rose significantly after two AZD1222 doses compared with day 0 and with MenACWY recipients. Conclusions about previously exposed vaccinees are limited because only a handful of AZD1222 recipients were SARS-CoV-2 seropositive at baseline. CD4 TCRs associated with the vaccine covered the entire spike protein, and the dominant responses were in regions 160-218 and 743-854. Reportedly, almost half of the unique spike-specific TCRs recognized epitopes lying outside the regions that are mutated in the B.1.351 and B.1.1.7 variants.

The intended sense of this specimen's time point label: about 28 days (+/-7) after the second vaccine dose. AZD1222 recipients whose second dose came at about 4 weeks and those whose second dose came at about 12 weeks were combined into one group, since spike-specific TCR depth and breadth did not differ between the two schedules. Vaccinee samples came from UK trials COV001 and COV002, including a single-blind randomized controlled phase 2/3 trial of AZD1222 (ChAdOx1 nCoV-19) in healthy adults. For TCRbeta chain sequencing, PBMC samples were collected from trial participants at day 0 and at day 28 after the second dose. The sequencing here drew on peripheral blood, taken 28 days after the second AZD1222 dose. The clonotype was recovered from an adult who received the AZD1222 COVID-19 vaccine.

The CDR3 is CASSHDVIAGELFF. The DNA is as follows: TGTGCCAGCAGCCACGACGTGATCGCAGGGGAGCTGTTTTTT. The rearrangement joined TRBV5-6 to TRBJ2-2; the D gene remains uncertain. The germline V gene yields SGHDT for CDR1 and YYEEEE for CDR2. Including cysteine and phenylalanine, the CDR3 has 14 amino acids. Here the CDR3 DNA is all that survives: 42 bases in frame from base 1. V gives up 4 bases and J gives up 8 bases, and the segment between their germline ends measures 15 bases.